The sequence of this T cell receptor beta chain was determined in a study of Ad26.COV2.S vaccination and SARS-CoV-2 variants. Looking at the study overall: In the COV1001 trial, the donor was in the Ad26.COV2.S arm. Recipients of Ad26.COV2.S got it intramuscularly, once or twice 56 days apart.

Points on this clone: Its specificity is unknown.

Method: immunoSEQ multiplex PCR; TCRdb's copy keeps in-frame clones and lacks some. The sample yields some 480,000 clones, around nine tenths seen once. Study-level points and caveats: Similar non-spike TCR breadth was observed in recipients of vaccine and of placebo.

Treatment specified: about 20 received Ad26.COV2.S at low or high dose, single or two shots; 5 received placebo; per-sample allocation not given. Collection of samples fell on day 63 after the first vaccine or placebo injection. Vaccination used an Ad26 vector expressing Wuhan-strain SARS-CoV-2 spike. The receptor was derived from a person aged 18-60 years who received the Ad26.COV2.S COVID-19 vaccine or a placebo. The material was peripheral blood, obtained in a trial of Ad26.COV2.S vaccine versus placebo.

The CDR3 here is CASSVASDGGHEQFF. Written as DNA, the CDR3 is TGTGCCAGCAGCGTAGCGTCGGACGGGGGGCATGAGCAGTTCTTC. V usage is TRBV9 and J usage is TRBJ2-1; tentative D call: TRBD2 (7 bases). Germline loops: CDR1 SGDLS, CDR2 YYNGEE. The CDR3 consists of 15 residues. V gave up 0 bases and J gave up 8 bases, with 15 bases separating them.